Below are 5 T cell receptor beta chains sequenced from a single sample in a study of identical twins. TCRdb re-called the 5' RACE reads with MiXCR, one entry per CDR3 protein. The repertoire holds about 430,000 distinct CDR3 sequences, with around a sixth as singletons. Sample: naive T cells sorted from blood. Every receptor here comes from a man aged 50 to 60 in good health.

This clonotype has a handful of counts. The rearrangement joins TRBV6-5 to TRBJ2-3; 10 positions agree with TRBD2. V shed 2 bases and J 2 bases; nucleotides not matched to a gene: 10. In germline, CDR1 is MNHEY, CDR2 SVGAGI. The CDR3 length is 18 residues. The CDR3 region is CASSYPTLAGEYTDTQYF. CDR3 DNA sequence: TGTGCCAGCAGTTACCCGACTCTAGCGGGGGAGTACACAGATACGCAGTATTTT.

In this sample, this clonotype turned up a few times. The chain links TRBV7-8 to TRBJ2-3, with D unresolved. The V gene's germline CDR1 is SGHVS and CDR2 FQNEAQ. Trimming removed 1 base at V and 2 bases at J, with 10 bases between. CDR3 size: 15 residues. The CDR3 DNA reads as TGTGCCAGCAGCTTAGAGGAGAGGTACACAGATACGCAGTATTTT. Protein product: CASSLEERYTDTQYF.

This clonotype was seen many times. The gene calls are TRBV6-1 and TRBJ1-2, with D tentatively TRBD1 (5 bases). This CDR3 spans 13 amino acids. Trimming stripped 6 bases from V and 0 bases from J, with 8 bases between. Germline CDR1 is MNHNS and CDR2 is SASEGT. This CDR3 reads CASSQTANYGYTF. As DNA, the CDR3 is TGTGCCAGCAGCCAGACAGCTAACTATGGCTACACCTTC.

This clonotype was seen ten or more times. This chain joins TRBV29-1 and TRBJ2-3, with 10 bases identical to TRBD2. The V segment lost 1 base and the J segment 1 base; nucleotides outside the gene matches: 5. The germline CDR1 and CDR2 sequences are SQVTM and ANQGSEA. The CDR3 loop spans 16 amino acids. Written as DNA, the CDR3 is TGCAGCGTTGAAGGTGGAACTAGCGGGGGCACAGATACGCAGTATTTT. This sequence encodes CSVEGGTSGGTDTQYF.

V usage is TRBV5-1 and J usage is TRBJ2-5; D gene ambiguous. V was shortened by 5 bases and J by 4 bases, with 6 bases between the two germline ends. This CDR3 region has 11 residues. Germline V CDR1 and CDR2: SGHRS, YFSETQ. CDR3: CASRSRETQYF. The CDR3 DNA reads TGCGCCAGCAGATCGCGAGAGACCCAGTACTTC.